Detailed here is one T cell receptor (beta chain). Its target is unknown. Under the authors' procedure: Ranging from roughly 20,000 to 690,600, TCR counts per sample had a median value of approximately 95,000. TCRdb re-called the RACE reads with MiXCR, one entry per CDR3 protein. Here the V and J calls rest on TCRdb's processing, not on the authors' analysis. The sample holds over 70,000 distinct CDR3 sequences; 11% are singletons and the top ten take around 1.5%. The CDR3 length is 13 residues. Germline values: CDR1 MNHEY, CDR2 SVGAGI. With 2 bases removed from V and 3 bases from J, the gap between germline ends came to 6 bases. These data come from a study of human T cells and chemical hapten exposure. Broader study findings: No alteration of TCRs above 1 in 1000 frequency was seen with DPC sensitization.

As to time point: patch test 2, 6 weeks after DPC sensitization. Treatment here: therapeutic diphenylcyclopropenone sensitization with weekly scalp DPC. Alopecia patients, 18 to 70 years old and DPC-suitable, served as donors. Unfractionated whole blood served as the source for total RNA extraction. This clonotype originated in a man in his late teens or twenties with alopecia areata. Some clones in this sample may be carry-over from other donors' samples. The gene calls are TRBV6-5 and TRBJ2-3, with D perhaps TRBD1 or TRBD2 (5 bases each). Source: whole blood, taken in connection with sensitization to the hapten diphenylcyclopropenone (DPC). The CDR3 sequence is CASSYGTTDTQYF. The DNA of the CDR3 is TGTGCCAGCAGTTACGGGACGACAGATACGCAGTATTTT.